Sequencing of this TCR beta chain was carried out in a study of blood T cell repertoires in COVID-19. For the study at large: Spain, Italy and the United States supplied samples that represented acute and convalescent COVID-19. PBMCs, B-cell-depleted T cells, or T cells provided the cDNA or gDNA that made up the material.

The CDR3 is 16 residues long. Losses at the gene ends were 5 bases for V and 2 bases for J; bases not matched to a gene: 10. Authors' methods: Amplification of reference gene primers was used by the study to estimate nucleated cell counts. Assay: immunoSEQ multiplex PCR; the TCRdb copy retains only in-frame clones and omits some. V, J and clone size are those of that table, while D and trimming were read from the DNA. The profile shows hundreds of thousands of clones, approximately 91% of them singletons. Sequencing was performed on peripheral blood. This clonotype was obtained from a man aged 55 to 70 who had recovered from COVID-19. This chain uses TRBV6-7 with TRBJ2-5; 8 bases are shared with TRBD1. TRBV6-7 is assigned to the ORF class and has an uncertain function. Here the CDR3 reads CASSGQGACFQETQYF. The CDR3 DNA follows: TGTGCCAGCAGTGGGCAGGGGGCTTGTTTTCAAGAGACCCAGTACTTC.